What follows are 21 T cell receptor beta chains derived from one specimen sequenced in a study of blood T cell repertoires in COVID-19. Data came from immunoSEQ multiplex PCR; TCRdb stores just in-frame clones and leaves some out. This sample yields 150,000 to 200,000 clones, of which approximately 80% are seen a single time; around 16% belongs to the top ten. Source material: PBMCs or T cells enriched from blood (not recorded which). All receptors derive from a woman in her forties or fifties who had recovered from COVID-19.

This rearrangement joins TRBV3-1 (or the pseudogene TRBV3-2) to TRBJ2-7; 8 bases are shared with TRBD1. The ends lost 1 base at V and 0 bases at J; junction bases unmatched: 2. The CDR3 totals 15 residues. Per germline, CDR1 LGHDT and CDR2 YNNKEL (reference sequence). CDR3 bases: TGTGCCAGCAGCCAAGGGACAGGGACCTCCTACGAGCAGTACTTC. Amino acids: CASSQGTGTSYEQYF.

CDR3 DNA: TGTGCCAGTATCACAAACGGTGGAGGGGGCGAAGGCTACACCTTC. Translation gives CASITNGGGGEGYTF. The chain joins TRBV18 to TRBJ1-2, with 7 bases aligning to TRBD1. Germline V gene sequence: CDR1 KGHSH, CDR2 LQKENI. The CDR3 covers 15 residues. With 9 bases clipped from V and 8 bases from J, the junction kept 18 bases outside the gene matches.

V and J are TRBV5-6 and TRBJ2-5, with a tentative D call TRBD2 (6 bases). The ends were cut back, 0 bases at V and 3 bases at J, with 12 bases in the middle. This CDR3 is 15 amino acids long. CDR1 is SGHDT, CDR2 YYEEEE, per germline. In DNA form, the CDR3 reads TGTGCCAGCAGCTTGGGGATGTGGGGGGAAGAGACCCAGTACTTC. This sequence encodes CASSLGMWGEETQYF. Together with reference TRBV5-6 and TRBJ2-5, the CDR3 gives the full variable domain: DAGVTQSPTHLIKTRGQQVTLRCSPKSGHDTVSWYQQALGQGPQFIFQYYEEEERQRGNFPDRFSGHQFPNYSSELNVNALLLGDSALYLCASSLGMWGEETQYFGPGTRLLVL.

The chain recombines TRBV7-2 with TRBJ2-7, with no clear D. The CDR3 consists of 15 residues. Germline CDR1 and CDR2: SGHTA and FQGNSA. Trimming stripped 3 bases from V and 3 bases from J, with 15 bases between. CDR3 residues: CASSLAAATGYEQYF. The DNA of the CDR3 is TGTGCCAGCAGCTTGGCAGCAGCAACGGGCTACGAGCAGTACTTC.

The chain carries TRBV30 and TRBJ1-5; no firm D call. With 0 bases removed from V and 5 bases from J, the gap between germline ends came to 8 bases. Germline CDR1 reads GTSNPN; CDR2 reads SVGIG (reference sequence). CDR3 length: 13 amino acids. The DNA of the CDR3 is TGTGCCTGGAGTGTAGGGAGGGATCAGCCCCAGCATTTT. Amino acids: CAWSVGRDQPQHF.

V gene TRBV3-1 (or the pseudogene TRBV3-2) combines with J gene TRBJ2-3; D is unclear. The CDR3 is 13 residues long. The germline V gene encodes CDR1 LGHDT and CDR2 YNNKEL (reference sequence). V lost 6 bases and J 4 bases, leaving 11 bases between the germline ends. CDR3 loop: CASSIQTPDTQYF. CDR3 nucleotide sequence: TGTGCCAGCAGTATACAGACCCCAGATACGCAGTATTTT.

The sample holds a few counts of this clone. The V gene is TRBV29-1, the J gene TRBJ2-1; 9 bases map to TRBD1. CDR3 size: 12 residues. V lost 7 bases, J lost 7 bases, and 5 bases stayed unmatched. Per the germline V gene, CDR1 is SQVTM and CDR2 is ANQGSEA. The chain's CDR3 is CSASGQGNEQFF. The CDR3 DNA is TGCAGCGCTTCGGGACAGGGAAATGAGCAGTTCTTC.

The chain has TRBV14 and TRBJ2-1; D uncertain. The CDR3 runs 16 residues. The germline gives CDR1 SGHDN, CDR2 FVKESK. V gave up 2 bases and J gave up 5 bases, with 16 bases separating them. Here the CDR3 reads CASSQRPRNHNNEQFF. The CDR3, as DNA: TGTGCCAGCAGCCAACGACCGAGGAACCACAACAATGAGCAGTTCTTC.

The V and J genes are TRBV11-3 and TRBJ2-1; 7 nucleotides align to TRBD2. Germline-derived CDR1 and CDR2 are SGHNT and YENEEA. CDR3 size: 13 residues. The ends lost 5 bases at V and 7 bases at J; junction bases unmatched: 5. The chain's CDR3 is CASSRGRMNEQFF. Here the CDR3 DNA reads TGTGCCAGCAGCCGCGGGAGAATGAATGAGCAGTTCTTC.

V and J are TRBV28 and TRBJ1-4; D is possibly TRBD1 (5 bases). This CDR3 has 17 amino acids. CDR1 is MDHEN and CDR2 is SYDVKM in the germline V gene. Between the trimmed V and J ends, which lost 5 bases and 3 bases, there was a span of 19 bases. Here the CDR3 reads CASSPRPRVVANEKLFF. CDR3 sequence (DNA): TGTGCCAGCAGTCCACGACCCAGGGTTGTTGCTAATGAAAAACTGTTTTTT.

In DNA, the CDR3 is TGTGCCTGGAGTCGGGAGGCCACCTCCTACGAGCAGTACTTC. Translating gives CAWSREATSYEQYF. This chain joins TRBV30 and TRBJ2-7; 7 bases match TRBD2. With 2 bases clipped from V and 0 bases from J, the junction kept 4 bases outside the gene matches. The CDR3 length is 14 residues. CDR1 and CDR2 (germline): GTSNPN, SVGIG (reference sequence).

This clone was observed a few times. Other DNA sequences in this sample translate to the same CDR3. CDR3 nucleotide sequence: TGTGCCAGCAGCTTGGGGCGCGGTGAAAAACTGTTTTTT. Protein: CASSLGRGEKLFF. The chain carries TRBV5-6 and TRBJ1-4; D gene unclear. V was trimmed by 0 bases and J by 7 bases, leaving 7 bases between them. CDR3 length: 13 amino acids. CDR1 and CDR2 from the germline V gene are SGHDT and YYEEEE.

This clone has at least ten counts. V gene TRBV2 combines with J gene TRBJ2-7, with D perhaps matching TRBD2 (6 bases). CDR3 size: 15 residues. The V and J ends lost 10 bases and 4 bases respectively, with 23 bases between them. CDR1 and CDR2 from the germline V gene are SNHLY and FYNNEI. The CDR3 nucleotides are TGTGCCACTGGGGGGAGAGGGGTCCGAGTGTACGAGCAGTACTTC. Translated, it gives CATGGRGVRVYEQYF.

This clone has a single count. CDR3 loop: CASSPGTGDELFF. The CDR3 nucleotides read TGTGCCAGCAGCCCGGGGACAGGGGACGAACTGTTTTTT. V is TRBV5-6 and J is TRBJ1-4, with TRBD1 matching 10 bases. V was clipped by 4 bases and J by 12 bases; unmatched bases: 6. The CDR3 length is 13 residues. CDR1 is SGHDT, CDR2 YYEEEE, per germline.

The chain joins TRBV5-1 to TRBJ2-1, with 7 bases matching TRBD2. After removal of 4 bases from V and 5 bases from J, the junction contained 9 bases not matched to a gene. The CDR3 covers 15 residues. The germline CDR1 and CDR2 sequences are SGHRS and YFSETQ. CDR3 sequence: CASSLGRARDNEQFF. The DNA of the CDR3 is TGCGCCAGCAGCCTAGGGAGGGCCCGGGACAATGAGCAGTTCTTC.

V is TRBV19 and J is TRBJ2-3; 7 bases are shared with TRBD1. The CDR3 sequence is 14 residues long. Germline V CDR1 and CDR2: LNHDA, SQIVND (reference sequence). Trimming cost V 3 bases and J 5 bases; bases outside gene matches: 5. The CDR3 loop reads CASSIRDREDTQYF. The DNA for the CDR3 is TGTGCCAGTAGTATTAGGGACAGAGAAGATACGCAGTATTTT.

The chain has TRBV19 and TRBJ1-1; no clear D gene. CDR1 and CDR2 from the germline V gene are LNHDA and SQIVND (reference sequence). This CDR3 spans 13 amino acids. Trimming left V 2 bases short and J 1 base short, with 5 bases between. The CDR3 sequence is CASSIQENTEAFF. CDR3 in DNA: TGTGCCAGTAGTATACAGGAGAACACTGAAGCTTTCTTT. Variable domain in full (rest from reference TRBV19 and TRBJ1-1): DGGITQSPKYLFRKEGQNVTLSCEQNLNHDAMYWYRQDPGQGLRLIYYSQIVNDFQKGDIAEGYSVSREKKESFPLTVTSAQKNPTAFYLCASSIQENTEAFFGQGTRLTVV.

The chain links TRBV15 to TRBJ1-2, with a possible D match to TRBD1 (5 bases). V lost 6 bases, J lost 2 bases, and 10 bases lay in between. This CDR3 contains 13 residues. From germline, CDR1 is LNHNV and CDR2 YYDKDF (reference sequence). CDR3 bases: TGTGCCACCAGTTTGGGGCGCAACTATGGCTACACCTTC. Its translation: CATSLGRNYGYTF. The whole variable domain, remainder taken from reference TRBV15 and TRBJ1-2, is DAMVIQNPRYQVTQFGKPVTLSCSQTLNHNVMYWYQQKSSQAPKLLFHYYDKDFNNEADTPDNFQSRRPNTSFCFLDIRSPGLGDTAMYLCATSLGRNYGYTFGSGTRLTVV.

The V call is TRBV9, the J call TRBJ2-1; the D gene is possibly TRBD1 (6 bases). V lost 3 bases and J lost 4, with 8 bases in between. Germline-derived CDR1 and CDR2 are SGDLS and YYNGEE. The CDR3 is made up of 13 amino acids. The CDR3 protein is CASSGGRYNEQFF. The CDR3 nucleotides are TGTGCCAGCAGCGGGGGGCGATACAATGAGCAGTTCTTC.

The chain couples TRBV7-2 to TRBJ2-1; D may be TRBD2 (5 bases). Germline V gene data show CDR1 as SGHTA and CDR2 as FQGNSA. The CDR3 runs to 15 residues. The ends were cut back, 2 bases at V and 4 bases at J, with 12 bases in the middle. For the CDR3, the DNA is TGTGCCAGCAGCTTAAGAGCGGAGGCTTACAATGAGCAGTTCTTC. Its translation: CASSLRAEAYNEQFF.

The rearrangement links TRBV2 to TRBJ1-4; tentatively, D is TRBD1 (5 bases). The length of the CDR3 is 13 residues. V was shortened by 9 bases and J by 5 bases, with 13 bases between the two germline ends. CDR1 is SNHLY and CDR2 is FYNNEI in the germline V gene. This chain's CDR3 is CASGGERNEKLFF. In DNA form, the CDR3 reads TGTGCCAGTGGGGGGGAACGAAATGAAAAACTGTTTTTT. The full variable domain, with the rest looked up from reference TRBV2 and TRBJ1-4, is EPEVTQTPSHQVTQMGQEVILRCVPISNHLYFYWYRQILGQKVEFLVSFYNNEISEKSEIFDDQFSVERPDGSNFTLKIRSTKLEDSAMYFCASGGERNEKLFFGSGTQLSVL.